Sequencing of this TCR beta chain was carried out in a study of OX40 agonist ivuxolimab in advanced cancers. About the research overall: Earlier anti-PD-1, anti-PD-L1 or anti-CTLA-4 therapy was permitted; 35% to 50% had received some. Whole-study findings and limits: Clones of CD4+ and CD8+ blood T cells grew by week 6 at doses of 0.1 to 3.0 mg/kg.

Concerning this clone itself: Its matching antigen is unknown.

This table comes from immunoSEQ multiplex PCR, and its TCRdb copy is limited to in-frame clones, with some not included. The top ten clones hold around 0.64% of a sample with 82,000 or so clones, roughly 92% of them seen once. The source of this sequence is an adult with an advanced solid tumor such as melanoma, head and neck, liver or kidney cancer. The material sequenced was CD4+ or CD8+ T cells sorted from blood, taken in a trial of the OX40 agonist ivuxolimab.

CDR3 in DNA: TGTGCCAGCAGTTTAGTGGGTGGGCGGTACATGAACACTGAAGCTTTCTTT. Protein: CASSLVGGRYMNTEAFF. The chain has TRBV27 and TRBJ1-1; D is undetermined. The V gene's germline CDR1 is MNHEY and CDR2 SMNVEV (reference sequence). The CDR3 sequence is 17 residues long. Trimming left V 2 bases short and J 0 bases short, with 16 bases between.